The 29 T cell receptor beta chains given below trace back to one sample, sequenced in a study of blood T cell repertoires in COVID-19 (dated by TCRdb to 2020 to 2021). The library relied on the immunoSEQ multiplex PCR assay. In its TCRdb copy, this immuneACCESS table keeps in-frame sequences only and misses some clones. Where compared with another copy, unresolved V genes explain less than half of these, and the others have no known cause. The sample data list tens of thousands of clones, and more than 90% of these were observed just once. The top ten clones comprise roughly 10% of the sample. Sequenced material: peripheral blood. The receptors stem from a human donor in a cohort sampled during active COVID-19.

This clone was recorded only once. The V and J genes are TRBV6-2 or TRBV6-3 and TRBJ2-3; 8 bases fit TRBD2. V gave up 2 bases and J gave up 2 bases; unmatched junction bases: 9. The CDR3 sequence is 17 residues long. From germline, CDR1 is MNHEY and CDR2 SVGEGT. The CDR3 DNA sequence: TGTGCCAGCAGTTACATGACTAGCGAGTCTTACACAGATACGCAGTATTTT. Residues: CASSYMTSESYTDTQYF.

This clone was detected once. The chain couples TRBV7-2 to TRBJ1-1; the D gene is possibly TRBD1 (5 bases). Looked up from germline, CDR1 is SGHTA and CDR2 is FQGNSA. V shed 5 bases and J shed 1 base, with 8 bases lying between them. The CDR3 contains 13 residues. The CDR3 loop is CASSIGANTEAFF. The CDR3 DNA follows: TGTGCCAGCAGCATAGGGGCGAACACTGAAGCTTTCTTT.

The chain couples TRBV6-2 or TRBV6-3 to TRBJ2-2; 8 bases map to TRBD2. CDR3 size: 15 residues. V shed 5 bases and J 3 bases; nucleotides not matched to a gene: 5. Germline loops: CDR1 MNHEY, CDR2 SVGEGT. The CDR3 nucleotides are TGTGCCAGCAGTCTTAGCGGGGCCGACACCGGGGAGCTGTTTTTT. This codes for CASSLSGADTGELFF.

This chain links TRBV7-6 with TRBJ2-3; 8 bases fit TRBD1. The CDR3 is 15 residues long. Germline CDR1 is SGHVS and CDR2 is FNYEAQ. The V and J ends lost 5 bases and 5 bases, in that order; junction bases with no gene match: 9. CDR3: CASSRGQGTIDTQYF. The CDR3 DNA is TGTGCCAGCAGCCGCGGACAGGGTACTATAGATACGCAGTATTTT.

The chain combines TRBV7-9 with TRBJ2-6, with a possible D match to TRBD2 (6 bases). The CDR3 contains 15 residues. The V gene's germline CDR1 is SEHNR and CDR2 FQNEAQ (reference sequence). Trimming pared 5 bases from V and 3 bases from J, leaving 11 bases between. The CDR3 sequence is CASSPQGGGANVLTF. DNA of the CDR3: TGTGCCAGCAGCCCTCAGGGAGGTGGGGCCAACGTCCTGACTTTC.

The J gene is TRBJ2-7, the V gene TRBV15; possibly TRBD1 for D (5 bases). The V end lost 5 bases, the J end lost 4 bases, and 6 bases lay between the germline ends. Germline lookup yields CDR1 LNHNV and CDR2 YYDKDF (reference sequence). The CDR3 is 11 amino acids. Written as DNA, the CDR3 is TGTGCCACCAGCCCAGGGTACGAGCAGTACTTC. Its protein product is CATSPGYEQYF.

This clone was detected once. The chain carries TRBV6-2 or TRBV6-3 and TRBJ2-5; 7 bases align to TRBD2. The V segment lost 2 bases and the J segment 1 base; nucleotides outside the gene matches: 4. CDR3 length: 15 amino acids. The germline gives CDR1 MNHEY, CDR2 SVGEGT. For the CDR3, the DNA is TGTGCCAGCAGTTACGCGGGAGCTGCCCAAGAGACCCAGTACTTC. Encoded protein: CASSYAGAAQETQYF.

The CDR3 here is CASSEWGGQGTQPQHF. The CDR3 bases are TGTGCCAGCAGTGAATGGGGTGGACAGGGAACTCAGCCCCAGCATTTT. The chain links TRBV2 to TRBJ1-5, with 8 nucleotides matching TRBD1. CDR3 length: 16 amino acids. Germline CDR1 SNHLY, CDR2 FYNNEI. Trimming at V came to 2 bases and at J to 6 bases, leaving 9 bases not matched to a gene.

For the CDR3, the DNA is TGTGCCAGCAGCCTAAATCTTCTAGCGGGAGTTGACTACGAGCAGTACTTC. Translation: CASSLNLLAGVDYEQYF. The rearrangement joins TRBV21-1 to TRBJ2-7; the DNA was not compared with TRBD2, the D call given in the table. TRBV21-1 is flagged as a pseudogene. The CDR3 is 17 amino acids.

This clone was seen once. J is TRBJ2-5 and V is TRBV19; TRBD2 might be the D (6 bases). This CDR3 region has 15 residues. V lost 3 bases to trimming and J lost 2 bases, with 13 bases between them. From germline, CDR1 is LNHDA and CDR2 SQIVND (reference sequence). This CDR3 reads CASSIRRGTQETQYF. The CDR3 coding sequence is TGTGCCAGTAGTATCCGGCGGGGCACTCAAGAGACCCAGTACTTC.

This chain connects TRBV7-2 to TRBJ2-3; D not resolved. The V end was cut by 1 base, the J end by 0 bases, with 8 bases between. The CDR3 totals 15 residues. Per germline, CDR1 SGHTA and CDR2 FQGNSA. DNA of the CDR3: TGTGCCAGCAGCTTAGACTACGACAGCACAGATACGCAGTATTTT. Encoded protein: CASSLDYDSTDTQYF.

The rearrangement uses TRBV7-2 and TRBJ2-7, with a tentative D call TRBD2 (6 bases). The CDR3 length is 16 residues. V was clipped by 1 base and J by 0 bases, with 13 bases between them. Germline assignment: CDR1 SGHTA and CDR2 FQGNSA. CDR3 DNA sequence: TGTGCCAGCAGCTTAGACGGGGGAATAAACTCCTACGAGCAGTACTTC. Protein product: CASSLDGGINSYEQYF.

A word on this clone: The junction shows a germline mismatch at one end, possibly a read error. The chain recombines TRBV4-1 with TRBJ2-2, with a possible D match to TRBD1 (6 bases). CDR3 size: 17 residues. Germline V gives CDR1 MGHRA, CDR2 YSYEKL. The CDR3 spells CARSRLQGTANTGELFF. The CDR3 coding sequence is TGCGCCCGCAGCCGCCTGCAGGGGACCGCGAACACCGGGGAGCTGTTTTTT.

The CDR3 DNA reads as TGTGCCAGCAGTGATGGGACAGGTAGCACAGATACGCAGTATTTT. It encodes CASSDGTGSTDTQYF. The chain has TRBV2 and TRBJ2-3; 8 bases map to TRBD1. V lost 3 bases, J lost 0 bases, and 2 bases stayed unmatched. Germline lookup yields CDR1 SNHLY and CDR2 FYNNEI. This CDR3 region has 15 residues.

The V gene is TRBV18, the J gene TRBJ2-1; TRBD1 might be the D (6 bases). The CDR3 is 16 residues long. Germline assignment: CDR1 KGHSH and CDR2 LQKENI. V lost 2 bases, J lost 7 bases, and 18 bases lay in between. The CDR3 loop reads CASSPSSPGVGNEQFF. The CDR3 DNA is TGTGCCAGCTCACCAAGTTCTCCAGGGGTGGGGAATGAGCAGTTCTTC.

This sequence joins TRBV4-1 and TRBJ2-1; 9 bases match TRBD2. The CDR3 is 18 residues long. J was trimmed by 0 bases and V by 3 bases; bases with no gene match: 9. Germline V gene data show CDR1 as MGHRA and CDR2 as YSYEKL. The CDR3 coding sequence is TGCGCCAGCAGCCACCGAAACCTTAGCGGGGGCTCCTACAATGAGCAGTTCTTC. This encodes CASSHRNLSGGSYNEQFF.

The V and J genes are TRBV29-1 and TRBJ1-1; 7 bases are shared with TRBD1. Trimming took 7 bases from V and 3 from J; bases not matched to a gene: 8. Germline lookup yields CDR1 SQVTM and CDR2 ANQGSEA. The CDR3 totals 13 residues. The CDR3 loop is CSAATGDYTEAFF. The CDR3 nucleotides read TGCAGCGCTGCCACAGGGGACTACACTGAAGCTTTCTTT.

The chain recombines TRBV19 with TRBJ2-7; D not certain. The CDR3 length is 13 residues. The germline V and J ends were trimmed by 0 bases and 6 bases, with 9 bases remaining between them. Germline CDR1 is LNHDA and CDR2 is SQIVND (reference sequence). The CDR3 region has the DNA TGTGCCAGTAGTATAGATAAGATCGGCGAGCAGTACTTC. Amino acid sequence: CASSIDKIGEQYF.

This chain uses TRBV2 with TRBJ2-1; TRBD1 aligns across 9 bases. J lost 5 bases, V lost 10 bases, and 6 bases had no gene match. This CDR3 contains 13 residues. Per the germline V gene, CDR1 is SNHLY and CDR2 is FYNNEI. The CDR3 nucleotides are TGTGCCACTGGACAGGGGTTAAACAATGAGCAGTTCTTC. Its protein is CATGQGLNNEQFF.

V and J are TRBV9 and TRBJ2-7; 9 positions agree with TRBD2. After removal of 3 bases from V and 2 bases from J, the junction contained 6 bases not matched to a gene. Germline CDR1 SGDLS, CDR2 YYNGEE. CDR3 length: 15 residues. CDR3 residues: CASSEAAGGPYEQYF. CDR3 DNA: TGTGCCAGCAGCGAGGCGGCGGGAGGGCCCTACGAGCAGTACTTC.

The rearrangement links TRBV19 to TRBJ2-3, with 7 bases that match TRBD2. Germline CDR1 reads LNHDA; CDR2 reads SQIVND (reference sequence). The junction had 2 bases not matched to a gene; V was cut back by 2 bases and J by 3 bases. The CDR3 has 14 residues. The CDR3 region has the DNA TGTGCCAGTAGTATATCGCGGGAGACAGATACGCAGTATTTT. It yields the protein CASSISRETDTQYF.

This chain links TRBV13 with TRBJ1-1; D call uncertain. This CDR3 spans 16 amino acids. Trimming cost V 5 bases and J 0 bases, with 16 bases left between them. CDR1 and CDR2 from the germline V gene are PRHDT and FYEKMQ (reference sequence). DNA for the CDR3: TGTGCCAGCAGCCTAAAAGTACCGTCGGTGAACACTGAAGCTTTCTTT. As protein: CASSLKVPSVNTEAFF.

The V and J genes are TRBV7-2 and TRBJ1-5; D might be TRBD1 (6 bases). Germline assignment: CDR1 SGHTA and CDR2 FQGNSA. Trimming removed 4 bases at V and 4 bases at J, with 11 bases between. CDR3 length: 14 residues. The CDR3 region is CASSSPQGNQPQHF. In DNA, the CDR3 is TGTGCCAGCAGCTCGCCTCAGGGGAATCAGCCCCAGCATTTT.

As regards this clone: Other DNA sequences in the same sample also yield this CDR3. The V call is TRBV28, the J call TRBJ2-7, with D possibly TRBD2 on 5 matching bases. The germline V and J ends were trimmed by 5 bases and 9 bases, with 20 bases remaining between them. Germline-derived CDR1 and CDR2 are MDHEN and SYDVKM. The CDR3 runs to 14 residues. The DNA for the CDR3 is TGTGCCAGCAGTCGCAGCGGACTGGGTTATGGGCAGTACTTC. Translation gives CASSRSGLGYGQYF.

V gene TRBV4-1 combines with J gene TRBJ2-3; no clear D gene. Germline lookup yields CDR1 MGHRA and CDR2 YSYEKL. V lost 1 base and J 0 bases, leaving 14 bases between the germline ends. The CDR3 consists of 17 residues. CDR3 bases: TGCGCCAGCAGCCAAGGAACGAGTACCCTAAGCACAGATACGCAGTATTTT. Its protein is CASSQGTSTLSTDTQYF.

The chain is built from TRBV5-6 and TRBJ2-7, with 8 bases that match TRBD1. The V gene's germline CDR1 is SGHDT and CDR2 YYEEEE. The CDR3 spans 14 residues. With V trimmed by 4 bases and J by 6 bases, 9 bases remained unmatched. DNA of the CDR3: TGTGCCAGCAGCCCCGGGACAGGCGTCGCCGAGCAGTACTTC. Translating it yields CASSPGTGVAEQYF.

The rearrangement joins TRBV5-1 to TRBJ1-4, with TRBD1 matching over 10 bases. The CDR3 length is 16 residues. CDR1 and CDR2 (germline): SGHRS, YFSETQ. Unmatched junction bases numbered 4, after V lost 4 bases and J lost 1 base. The DNA for the CDR3 is TGCGCCAGCAGCCCAGGACAGGGGGTAACTAATGAAAAACTGTTTTTT. Amino acid sequence: CASSPGQGVTNEKLFF.

This chain connects TRBV5-1 to TRBJ1-1; D call uncertain. Germline CDR1 reads SGHRS; CDR2 reads YFSETQ. The ends were cut back, 0 bases at V and 6 bases at J, with 3 bases in the middle. This CDR3 has 11 amino acids. The CDR3 protein is CASSLDSEAFF. CDR3 DNA sequence: TGCGCCAGCAGCTTGGACTCTGAAGCTTTCTTT.

This sequence joins TRBV28 and TRBJ1-5; no definite D call. Deletions cut 7 bases from V and 5 bases from J, with 12 bases between. Looked up from germline, CDR1 is MDHEN and CDR2 is SYDVKM. The length of the CDR3 is 13 residues. CDR3 loop: CASTLGRDQPQHF. As DNA, the CDR3 is TGTGCCAGCACCTTAGGGAGGGATCAGCCCCAGCATTTT.